The rows below give T cell receptor beta chains drawn from one sample of a study of T-cell reconstitution after alpha-beta-depleted transplantation in children. MiXCR, run by TCRdb on the PCR reads, gives a single entry per CDR3 protein. The sample holds hundreds of thousands of distinct CDR3 sequences, over 8% seen once. The input for sequencing was PBMCs from the stem cell graft donor, taken from the stem cell graft. Every receptor here comes from a human donor who donated a stem cell graft to a child with SCID. CDR3s include the opening cysteine and the closing phenylalanine or tryptophan. Fields, in order: clone size, J gene, V gene, D gene, CDR3 length, CDR3 DNA, CDR3 protein. D genes are given only for firm matches. Some rows mark clone size as missing; the rest say once, few, many or name a class of expanded clone.

size: many
J: TRBJ2-1
V: TRBV5-1
D: TRBD2
length: 16
DNA: TGCGCCAGCAGCTTCCTTAGCGGGGGTCCATACAATGAGCAGTTCTTC
CDR3: CASSFLSGGPYNEQFF

size: few
J: TRBJ2-7
V: TRBV6-1
D: TRBD1
length: 15
DNA: TGTGCCAGCAGTACCGGACAGGGAGACGTCTACGAGCAGTACTTC
CDR3: CASSTGQGDVYEQYF

size: -
J: TRBJ2-5
V: TRBV25-1
D: -
length: 17
DNA: TGTGCCAGCAGCGGGGTCGAAGGACAGACTTTCCAAGAGACCCAGTACTTC
CDR3: CASSGVEGQTFQETQYF

size: -
J: TRBJ2-4
V: TRBV5-6
D: -
length: 12
DNA: TGTGCCAGCAGCTTGGAGGAAAACATTCAGTACTTC
CDR3: CASSLEENIQYF

size: few
J: TRBJ1-2
V: TRBV5-1
D: -
length: 16
DNA: TGCGCCAGCAGCTTGGACAAGCTAGGGACATTCTATGGCTACACCTTC
CDR3: CASSLDKLGTFYGYTF

size: -
J: TRBJ1-1
V: TRBV5-1
D: TRBD1
length: 14
DNA: TGCGCCAGCAGCCCCCAGGGGGGCGACACTGAAGCTTTCTTT
CDR3: CASSPQGGDTEAFF

size: -
J: TRBJ2-1
V: TRBV2
D: -
length: 13
DNA: TGTGCCAGCGGACAGACCCCCCAAAATGAGCAGTTCTTC
CDR3: CASGQTPQNEQFF

size: -
J: TRBJ2-1
V: TRBV20-1
D: -
length: 14
DNA: TGCAGTGCGTCCCCTACGAGCTCCTACAATGAGCAGTTCTTC
CDR3: CSASPTSSYNEQFF

size: -
J: TRBJ1-1
V: TRBV11-2
D: -
length: 14
DNA: TGTGCCAGCAGCTTAGATTCGGGGGCGACTGAAGCTTTCTTT
CDR3: CASSLDSGATEAFF

size: few
J: TRBJ1-4
V: TRBV5-1
D: -
length: 13
DNA: TGCGCCAGCAGCTTGGGGGTTGGGGAAAAACTGTTTTTT
CDR3: CASSLGVGEKLFF

size: many
J: TRBJ1-6
V: TRBV7-2
D: -
length: 12
DNA: TGTGCCAGCAGCTATCCCAATTCACCCCTCCACTTT
CDR3: CASSYPNSPLHF

size: few
J: TRBJ2-7
V: TRBV14
D: -
length: 13
DNA: TGTGCCAGCAGCCTCGGGGGAATCTACGAGCAGTACTTC
CDR3: CASSLGGIYEQYF

size: -
J: TRBJ1-1
V: TRBV7-3
D: -
length: 15
DNA: TGTGCCAGCAGCTTACTTGGGAAAATGAACACTGAAGCTTTCTTT
CDR3: CASSLLGKMNTEAFF

size: many
J: TRBJ2-3
V: TRBV12-3/TRBV12-4
D: -
length: 16
DNA: TGTGCCAGCAGTTTTTTCGGGGGTTCTAGCACAGATACGCAGTATTTT
CDR3: CASSFFGGSSTDTQYF

size: few
J: TRBJ2-5
V: TRBV3-1
D: -
length: 16
DNA: TGTGCCAGCAGCCCCCCGCCCAGCGGTAACCAAGAGACCCAGTACTTC
CDR3: CASSPPPSGNQETQYF